The 17 T cell receptor beta chains presented below share a single source sample, sequenced in a study of spatial heterogeneity in lung cancer. Regarding the study as a whole: Tumors with more nonsynonymous mutations had more expanded intratumoral alpha and beta TCRs.

This sample's time point: sample taken at primary tumor resection. Their recognized antigens are unknown. Via MiXCR, TCRdb re-called the 5' RACE reads, giving one row per CDR3 protein. The data show tens of thousands of distinct CDR3 sequences, approximately 4.3% seen once. The sequences come from lung tumor tissue, collected at surgery. Receptors originate from a male donor with early-stage non-small cell lung cancer.

This clonotype occurred many times. This chain joins TRBV5-1 and TRBJ2-1; unclear D gene. This CDR3 has 15 residues. Germline V gene lookup returns CDR1 SGHRS and CDR2 YFSETQ. V lost 6 bases to trimming and J lost 0 bases, with 13 bases between them. This CDR3 reads CASTPLASSYNEQFF. For the CDR3, the DNA is TGCGCCAGCACCCCACTGGCTTCCTCCTACAATGAGCAGTTCTTC.

This clonotype was recorded many times. This sequence joins TRBV6-2 or TRBV6-3 and TRBJ1-5; TRBD1 is a possible D gene (6 bases). Germline CDR1 is MNHEY and CDR2 is SVGEGT. V was pared by 6 bases and J by 8 bases, with 20 bases between. The CDR3 consists of 15 residues. The CDR3 is CASRKRGHRLEPQHF. The CDR3 coding sequence is TGTGCCAGCAGGAAAAGGGGACACAGGCTCGAGCCCCAGCATTTT.

By frequency in the sample, this clonotype is medium-sized. The chain combines TRBV6-5 with TRBJ2-3, with D uncertain. Germline CDR1 MNHEY, CDR2 SVGAGI. Deletions cut 2 bases from V and 4 bases from J, with 4 bases between. The CDR3 sequence is 12 residues long. CDR3 sequence (DNA): TGTGCCAGCAGTTACCCCCCAGATACGCAGTATTTT. Its translation: CASSYPPDTQYF.

The chain joins TRBV2 to TRBJ2-7; D is ambiguous. This CDR3 is built from 13 residues. Trimming pared 4 bases from V and 3 bases from J, leaving 10 bases between. From germline, CDR1 is SNHLY and CDR2 FYNNEI. The CDR3 DNA is TGTGCCAGCAGTGCAACGGCGTACTACGAGCAGTACTTC. Translated: CASSATAYYEQYF. Supplemented by reference TRBV2 and TRBJ2-7, the full variable domain reads EPEVTQTPSHQVTQMGQEVILRCVPISNHLYFYWYRQILGQKVEFLVSFYNNEISEKSEIFDDQFSVERPDGSNFTLKIRSTKLEDSAMYFCASSATAYYEQYFGPGTRLTVT.

This clonotype has ten or more counts. The rearrangement uses TRBV20-1 and TRBJ2-7; D may match TRBD1 or TRBD2 (6 bases each). The V end lost 8 bases, the J end lost 2 bases, and 13 bases lay between the germline ends. This CDR3 is built from 12 residues. Germline assignment: CDR1 DFQATT and CDR2 SNEGSKA (reference sequence). The CDR3 DNA reads TGCAGTTCACAGGGAGGAACCTACGAGCAGTACTTC. The encoded protein is CSSQGGTYEQYF.

This clonotype was observed many times. The chain recombines TRBV7-3 with TRBJ1-1; 9 bases agree with TRBD1. CDR1 and CDR2 (germline): SGHTA, FQGTGA. With 5 bases clipped from V and 10 bases from J, the junction kept 5 bases outside the gene matches. The CDR3 contains 12 residues. CDR3 DNA: TGTGCCAGCAGCACAGGACAGGGGCGAGCTTTCTTT. This translates into CASSTGQGRAFF. Filled out from reference TRBV7-3 and TRBJ1-1, the complete variable domain reads GAGVSQTPSNKVTEKGKYVELRCDPISGHTALYWYRQSLGQGPEFLIYFQGTGAADDSGLPNDRFFAVRPEGSVSTLKIQRTERGDSAVYLCASSTGQGRAFFGQGTRLTVV.

There are a few counts of this clonotype. The CDR3 nucleotides read TGTGCCAGCTCCCCCGGACAGGCTATCAATCAGCCCCAGCATTTT. Amino acid sequence: CASSPGQAINQPQHF. This chain uses TRBV18 with TRBJ1-5; 7 bases fit TRBD1. The V and J ends lost 6 bases and 3 bases, in that order; junction bases with no gene match: 8. This CDR3 spans 15 amino acids. Germline CDR1 reads KGHSH; CDR2 reads LQKENI.

J is TRBJ1-4 and V is TRBV28; 10 bases align to TRBD1. The CDR3 runs 14 residues. V shed 6 bases and J 7 bases; nucleotides not matched to a gene: 5. The germline V gene has CDR1 MDHEN and CDR2 SYDVKM. DNA for the CDR3: TGTGCCAGCAGAGGACAGGGGGGTTTTGAAAAACTGTTTTTT. As protein: CASRGQGGFEKLFF.

This clonotype has ten or more counts. J is TRBJ2-5 and V is TRBV4-1, with 9 positions matching TRBD2. From germline, CDR1 is MGHRA and CDR2 YSYEKL. The J segment lost 0 bases and the V segment lost 0 bases, leaving 5 bases of the junction unmatched. This CDR3 contains 17 residues. In DNA form, the CDR3 reads TGCGCCAGCAGCCAAGATTGGACTAGCGTTTACCAAGAGACCCAGTACTTC. Protein: CASSQDWTSVYQETQYF.

The sample holds many counts of this clonotype. The rearrangement uses TRBV27 and TRBJ1-5; no firm D call. This CDR3 has 15 amino acids. V was trimmed by 3 bases and J by 2 bases, leaving 11 bases between them. Per germline, CDR1 MNHEY and CDR2 SMNVEV (reference sequence). The CDR3 DNA follows: TGTGCCAGCAGTTTTCTGGGGTTCGGCAATCAGCCCCAGCATTTT. Encoded protein: CASSFLGFGNQPQHF.

The table lists this clonotype with a few counts. The genes are TRBV18 and TRBJ1-6, with TRBD1 as a possible D gene (5 bases). The CDR3 runs to 16 residues. Trimming took 0 bases from V and 5 from J, leaving 11 bases between them. Germline loops: CDR1 KGHSH, CDR2 LQKENI. CDR3: CASSPPGQGHNSPLHF. The CDR3 DNA sequence: TGTGCCAGCTCACCACCGGGGCAGGGCCATAATTCACCCCTCCACTTT.

This clonotype was seen only a few times. The chain couples TRBV3-1 to TRBJ2-3, with a weak D call TRBD2 (5 bases). Germline lookup yields CDR1 LGHDT and CDR2 YNNKEL (reference sequence). The CDR3 spans 18 residues. Trimming stripped 1 base from V and 0 bases from J, with 17 bases between. DNA for the CDR3: TGTGCCAGCAGCCAAGGGGGAGCATCGGGGATTAGCACAGATACGCAGTATTTT. Amino acid sequence: CASSQGGASGISTDTQYF.

This clonotype was counted many times. The genes are TRBV6-2 or TRBV6-3 and TRBJ1-2, with D perhaps TRBD1 (6 bases). The V gene's germline CDR1 is MNHEY and CDR2 SVGEGT. The CDR3 spans 16 residues. V was clipped by 0 bases and J by 9 bases, with 20 bases between them. The CDR3 reads CASSYSDTGTPRSYTF. CDR3 DNA sequence: TGTGCCAGCAGTTACTCGGATACAGGGACCCCGCGCAGCTACACCTTC.

This clonotype was seen at least ten times. The rearrangement joins TRBV2 to TRBJ1-1, with 8 bases identical to TRBD1. The ends lost 5 bases at V and 1 base at J; junction bases unmatched: 9. CDR3 length equals 16 residues. The germline V gene has CDR1 SNHLY and CDR2 FYNNEI. CDR3 nucleotide sequence: TGTGCCAGCAGTCAGGACAGGGTGACAAGGAACACTGAAGCTTTCTTT. It specifies CASSQDRVTRNTEAFF.

This clonotype was seen at least ten times. The genes are TRBV20-1 and TRBJ2-1; 7 bases are shared with TRBD2. Germline loops: CDR1 DFQATT, CDR2 SNEGSKA (reference sequence). This CDR3 comprises 15 residues. V shed 0 bases, J shed 7 bases, and the junction held 9 bases outside the gene matches. Here the CDR3 DNA reads TGCAGTGCTAGAGATATCGGGGGTAGCGGGAATGAGCAGTTCTTC. It translates to CSARDIGGSGNEQFF.

This clonotype has at least ten counts. One junction end does not reproduce the germline sequence, and a read error may be involved. This chain uses TRBV6-6 with TRBJ1-2, with 8 nucleotides matching TRBD1. Germline V gene data show CDR1 as MNHNY and CDR2 as SVGAGI (reference sequence). There are 15 residues in the CDR3. For the CDR3, the DNA is TGTGCCAGCAGCCCTCTTGGACAGGGTAATTTCCTTGGAGACTTC. Amino acid sequence: CASSPLGQGNFLGDF.

This clonotype was detected ten times or more. One end of the junction fails to match germline, which may point to a read error. The chain carries TRBV10-3 and TRBJ2-4, with a weak D call TRBD1 (6 bases). Germline CDR1 and CDR2: ENHRY and SYGVKD. This CDR3 spans 12 amino acids. The CDR3 DNA follows: TGTGCCATCAGTGAGTCACAGGGAGTGAAGGACTTC. This gives the protein CAISESQGVKDF.